Described below is a single TCR beta chain sequence and its context. It lacks a known antigen. No much larger clone is present one base from it, and per-base qualities are unavailable. The data belong to a study of blood T cell repertoires in COVID-19 (dated by TCRdb to 2020 to 2021). About the investigation overall: Collaborator samples came from the United States, Italy and Spain and covered acute and convalescent phases of COVID-19. The prospective study material was composed of cDNA or gDNA derived from T cells, B-cell-depleted T cells, or PBMCs. Deeply sampled blood TCRbeta repertoires from subjects exposed to, actively infected with, or recovered from COVID-19 were included in the dataset. A freely available public database, intended as a resource for researchers studying the immune response to SARS-CoV-2, is where the repertoires were released. The samples were drawn from two sources: the first 160 participants of the ongoing ImmuneRACE study, and 1,000 to 1,500 subjects contributed by 6 global collaborators. The sample metadata nearly always contained a de-identified subject ID, COVID-19 status, age in years and sex. Where available, HLA class I and class II types were taken from metadata supplied by the sample provider and were not determined by assay-based typing. Here is what the overall study found, with its caveats: The amount of clinical and demographic metadata varied by source and participant and was provided uncurated.

In the prospective study, participants were roughly 18 to 100 years old, resided in about 25 geographic areas of the United States, and were enrolled through a virtual design. In the prospective study, participants were assigned to cohorts based on the clinical history participants reported in a screening survey and a study questionnaire. Recovered participants in ImmuneRACE Cohort 3 were defined by two consecutive negative NP/OP PCR tests, clearance by a healthcare professional, or resolution of symptoms. In the prospective study, whole blood, serum and a nasopharyngeal or oropharyngeal swab were collected from each participant by mobile phlebotomists. Additional blood draws and questionnaires over an approximately 2-month period could optionally be provided by prospective study participants. Before DNA extraction, prospective study blood samples were shipped either frozen or at room temperature.

Reading from cysteine to phenylalanine, the CDR3 counts 14 amino acids. Left in the record is the CDR3 DNA by itself, 42 bases read in frame from the first base. From the germline V gene (reference sequence), CDR1 is MNHEY and CDR2 is SMNVEV. V sheds 3 bases and J sheds 6 bases, leaving 15 bases between their ends. TCRbeta CDR3 regions were amplified from genomic DNA by means of the immunoSEQ Assay, a bias-controlled multiplex PCR. As for the original processing: The number of nucleated cells in each sample was estimated from the amplification of reference gene primers within the assay. To quantify the absolute abundance of each unique TCRbeta CDR3 rearrangement, sequence reads were collapsed and filtered. For each sample, productive Simpson clonality was calculated as the square root of Simpson's diversity index across productive rearrangements. TCRdb carries this immuneACCESS record with in-frame sequences only. Its versions omit some clonotypes, under half of them owing to an unresolved V gene in the studies checked, with the rest unexplained. V, J and clone size reflect that table, while D and trimming were determined from the DNA. The sample records over 250,000 clones, about 87% of which are singletons. The ten most abundant clones make up 8% to 9.5% of the sample.

The chain is made from TRBV27 and TRBJ2-7; the D gene is perhaps TRBD1, from 6 matching bases. The clonotype comes from a woman aged 18-30 years who had recovered from COVID-19. Sequencing was performed on PBMCs or T cells enriched from blood (not recorded which). At the DNA level, the sequence is TGTGCCAGCAGTTTGGACAGCCCTTTTCTCGAGCAGTACTTC. This codes for CASSLDSPFLEQYF.